This TCR beta chain appears in the sequencing data of a study of radiotherapy plus CTLA-4 blockade in lung cancer. Across the whole study: Across the patients, objective responses occurred in about 19%, and disease control in roughly 31%.

Lung cancer patients with chemo-refractory metastatic non-small-cell disease were given focal radiation plus CTLA-4 blockade with ipilimumab. The germline CDR1 and CDR2 sequences are MGHDK and SYGVNS. CDR3 length equals 16 residues. V was trimmed by 0 bases and J by 2 bases, leaving 11 bases between them. TCRdb's copy holds only in-frame clones and misses some; the assay was immunoSEQ multiplex PCR. This sample yields about 97,000 clones, of which roughly 74% are seen a single time; around 2.8% belongs to the top ten. Overall study results and limits: Interferon-beta and early blood T cell clone dynamics reportedly predicted response best. An expansion of tumor-derived TCR clones occurred in blood after radiotherapy plus ipilimumab.

In its sample, this clone was seen a few times. What it binds is unknown. The chain uses TRBV25-1 and TRBJ2-1, with a tentative D call TRBD2 (5 bases). The sequencing used peripheral blood, collected from a patient treated with radiotherapy plus ipilimumab. The source of this sequence is a human donor with non-small cell lung cancer who had a partial response to radiotherapy plus ipilimumab. Some clones in this sample may be carry-over from other donors' samples. The CDR3 DNA sequence: TGTGCCAGCAGTGAATACGGAGCGGATACCTACAATGAGCAGTTCTTC. It specifies CASSEYGADTYNEQFF.